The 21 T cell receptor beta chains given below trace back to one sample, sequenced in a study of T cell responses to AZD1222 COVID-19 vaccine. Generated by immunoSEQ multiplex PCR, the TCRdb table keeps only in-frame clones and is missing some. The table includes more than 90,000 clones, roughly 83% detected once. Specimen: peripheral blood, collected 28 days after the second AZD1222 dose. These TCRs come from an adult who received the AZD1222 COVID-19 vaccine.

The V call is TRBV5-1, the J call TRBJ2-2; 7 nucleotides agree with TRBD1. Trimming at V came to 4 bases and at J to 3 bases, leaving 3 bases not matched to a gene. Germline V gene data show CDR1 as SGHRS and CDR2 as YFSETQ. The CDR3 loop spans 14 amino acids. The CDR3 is CASSKGQYTGELFF. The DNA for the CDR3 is TGCGCCAGCAGCAAGGGACAGTACACCGGGGAGCTGTTTTTT.

The CDR3 loop is CASTDGPVLYGYTF. CDR3 nucleotide sequence: TGTGCCAGTACCGACGGCCCGGTTCTCTATGGCTACACCTTC. The chain uses TRBV19 and TRBJ1-2; D remains unclear. Between the trimmed V and J ends, which lost 7 bases and 4 bases, there was a span of 16 bases. The CDR3 extends over 14 amino acids. Germline V gene sequence: CDR1 LNHDA, CDR2 SQIVND (reference sequence).

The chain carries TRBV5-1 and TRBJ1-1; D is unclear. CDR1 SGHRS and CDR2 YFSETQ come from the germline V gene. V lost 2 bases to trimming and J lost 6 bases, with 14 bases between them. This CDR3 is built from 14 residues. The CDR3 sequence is CASSFTPLSPEAFF. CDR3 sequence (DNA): TGCGCCAGCAGCTTCACCCCCCTATCCCCTGAAGCTTTCTTT.

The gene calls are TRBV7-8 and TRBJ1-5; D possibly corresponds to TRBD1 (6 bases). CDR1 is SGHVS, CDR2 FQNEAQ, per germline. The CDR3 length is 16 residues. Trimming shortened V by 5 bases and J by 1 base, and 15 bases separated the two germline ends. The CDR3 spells CASSPSTGVSNQPQHF. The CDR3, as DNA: TGTGCCAGCAGCCCTTCGACAGGCGTCAGCAATCAGCCCCAGCATTTT.

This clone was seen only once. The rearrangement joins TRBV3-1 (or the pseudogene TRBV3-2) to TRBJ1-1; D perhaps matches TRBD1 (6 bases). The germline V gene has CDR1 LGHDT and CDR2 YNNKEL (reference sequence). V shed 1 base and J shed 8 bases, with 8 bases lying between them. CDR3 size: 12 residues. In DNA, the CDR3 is TGTGCCAGCAGCCAAGGACAGGCAGAAGCTTTCTTT. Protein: CASSQGQAEAFF.

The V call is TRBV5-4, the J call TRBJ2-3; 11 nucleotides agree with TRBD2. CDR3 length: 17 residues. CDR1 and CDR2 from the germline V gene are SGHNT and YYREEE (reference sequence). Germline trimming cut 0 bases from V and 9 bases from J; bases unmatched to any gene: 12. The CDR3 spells CASSLGTSGPRESTQYF. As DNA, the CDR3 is TGTGCCAGCAGCTTGGGGACTAGCGGGCCCCGGGAGTCGACGCAGTATTTT.

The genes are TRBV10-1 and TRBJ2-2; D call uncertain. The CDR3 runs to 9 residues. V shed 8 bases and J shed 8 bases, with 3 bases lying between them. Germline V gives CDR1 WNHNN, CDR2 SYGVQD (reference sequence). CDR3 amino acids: CASGGELFF. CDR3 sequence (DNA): TGCGCCAGCGGAGGGGAGCTGTTTTTT.

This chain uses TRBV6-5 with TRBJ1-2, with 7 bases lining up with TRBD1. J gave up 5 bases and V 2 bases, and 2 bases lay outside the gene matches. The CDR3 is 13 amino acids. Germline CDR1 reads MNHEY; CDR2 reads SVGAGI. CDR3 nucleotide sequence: TGTGCCAGCAGTTACCTGACAGGGTATGGCTACACCTTC. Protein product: CASSYLTGYGYTF.

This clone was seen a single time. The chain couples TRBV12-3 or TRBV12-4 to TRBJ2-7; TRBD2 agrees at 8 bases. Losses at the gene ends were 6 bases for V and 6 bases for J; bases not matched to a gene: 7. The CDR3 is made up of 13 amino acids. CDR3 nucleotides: TGTGCCAGCAGCCAGCGGGAGTCAGGCGAGCAGTACTTC. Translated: CASSQRESGEQYF.

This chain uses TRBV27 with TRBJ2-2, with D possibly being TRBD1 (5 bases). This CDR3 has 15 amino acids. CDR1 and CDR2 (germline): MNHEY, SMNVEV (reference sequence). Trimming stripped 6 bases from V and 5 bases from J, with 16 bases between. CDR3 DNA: TGTGCCAGCAGCCCCCGCTCGAGACAGACCGGGGAGCTGTTTTTT. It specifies CASSPRSRQTGELFF.

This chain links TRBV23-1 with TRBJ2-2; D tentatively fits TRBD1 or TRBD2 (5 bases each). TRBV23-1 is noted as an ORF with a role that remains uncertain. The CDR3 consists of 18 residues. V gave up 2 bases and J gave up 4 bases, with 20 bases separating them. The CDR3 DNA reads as TGCGCCAGCAGTCAAACTCCCGGGACCCAAGTAGCCACCGGGGAGCTGTTTTTT. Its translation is CASSQTPGTQVATGELFF.

The CDR3 region has the DNA TGTGCCAGCAGTTTAAATCCCCTCTACGAGCAGTACTTC. Its translation is CASSLNPLYEQYF. The chain is built from TRBV12-3 or TRBV12-4 and TRBJ2-7; the D is unclear. V dropped 2 bases and J dropped 3 bases, with 8 bases sitting between them. The CDR3 covers 13 residues.

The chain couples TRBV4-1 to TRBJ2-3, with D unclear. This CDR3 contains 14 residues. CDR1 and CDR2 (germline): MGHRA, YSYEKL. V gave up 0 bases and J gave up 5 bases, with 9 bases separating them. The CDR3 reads CASSQDPTGDTQYF. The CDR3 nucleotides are TGCGCCAGCAGCCAAGATCCCACCGGAGATACGCAGTATTTT.

The CDR3 region is CASSQDPTGVRVRLHNSPLHF. DNA of the CDR3: TGCGCCAGCAGCCAAGATCCGACAGGGGTAAGGGTGAGGCTCCATAATTCACCCCTCCACTTT. This rearrangement joins TRBV4-1 to TRBJ1-6, with TRBD1 matching over 8 bases. V shed 0 bases, J shed 5 bases, and the junction held 18 bases outside the gene matches. From germline, CDR1 is MGHRA and CDR2 YSYEKL. This CDR3 has 21 amino acids.

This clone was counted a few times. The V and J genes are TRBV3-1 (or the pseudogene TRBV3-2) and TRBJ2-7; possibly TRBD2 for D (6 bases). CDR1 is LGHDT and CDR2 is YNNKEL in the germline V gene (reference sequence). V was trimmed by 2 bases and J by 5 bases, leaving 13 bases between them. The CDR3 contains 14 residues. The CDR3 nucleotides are TGTGCCAGCAGCCAACGACTAGATTCCCACGAGCAGTACTTC. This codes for CASSQRLDSHEQYF.

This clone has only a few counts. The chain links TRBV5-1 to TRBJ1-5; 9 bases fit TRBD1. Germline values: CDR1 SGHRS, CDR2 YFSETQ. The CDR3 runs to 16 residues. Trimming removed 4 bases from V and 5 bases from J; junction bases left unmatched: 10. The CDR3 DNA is TGCGCCAGCAGCCCACGTACAGGGGGCAGGGATCAGCCCCAGCATTTT. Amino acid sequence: CASSPRTGGRDQPQHF.

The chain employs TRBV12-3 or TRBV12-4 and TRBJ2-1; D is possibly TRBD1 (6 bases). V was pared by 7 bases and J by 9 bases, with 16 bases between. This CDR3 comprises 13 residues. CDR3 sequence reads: CASTPGEGGEQFF. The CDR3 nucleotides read TGTGCCAGCACCCCAGGGGAAGGGGGTGAGCAGTTCTTC.

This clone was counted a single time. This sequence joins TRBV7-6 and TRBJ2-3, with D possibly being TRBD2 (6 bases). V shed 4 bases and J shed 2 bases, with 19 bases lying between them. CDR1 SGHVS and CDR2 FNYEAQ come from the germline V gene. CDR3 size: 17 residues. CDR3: CASSSPAGPTATDTQYF. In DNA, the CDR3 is TGTGCCAGCAGCTCCCCCGCGGGGCCGACCGCCACAGATACGCAGTATTTT.

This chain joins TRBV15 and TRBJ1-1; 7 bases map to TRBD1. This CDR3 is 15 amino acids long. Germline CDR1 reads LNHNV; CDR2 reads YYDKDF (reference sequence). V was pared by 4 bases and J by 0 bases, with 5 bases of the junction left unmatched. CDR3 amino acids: CATSTRQGVNTEAFF. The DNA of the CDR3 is TGTGCCACCAGCACCCGACAGGGTGTGAACACTGAAGCTTTCTTT.

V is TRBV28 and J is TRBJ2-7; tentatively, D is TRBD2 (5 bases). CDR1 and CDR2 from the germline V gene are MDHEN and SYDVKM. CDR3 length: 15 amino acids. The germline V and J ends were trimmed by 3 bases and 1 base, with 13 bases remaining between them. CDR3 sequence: CASSFGVGVSYEQYF. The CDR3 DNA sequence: TGTGCCAGCAGTTTTGGGGTCGGGGTATCCTACGAGCAGTACTTC.

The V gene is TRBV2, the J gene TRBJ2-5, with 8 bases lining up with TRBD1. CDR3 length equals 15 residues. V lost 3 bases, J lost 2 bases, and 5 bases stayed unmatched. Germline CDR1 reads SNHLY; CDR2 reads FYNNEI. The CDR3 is CASSDGQGRQETQYF. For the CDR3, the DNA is TGTGCCAGCAGTGATGGACAGGGTAGGCAAGAGACCCAGTACTTC.